Following are 20 T cell receptor beta chains from one sample sequenced in a study of T-cell reconstitution after alpha-beta-depleted transplantation in children (dated by TCRdb to 2016 to 2018). Library preparation employed PCR. TCRdb records Illumina HiSeq 2500 as the sequencer. TCR library preparation used molecular barcoding, with unique molecular identifiers applied to normalize quantification of the TCRbeta repertoire. Using fastp at Q25 and MiXCR, TCRdb reprocessed the public reads and kept productive beta chains. Entries that share a CDR3 protein sequence are merged under the most common genes and DNA. Present in this sample are about a million distinct CDR3 sequences, about 29% of which were seen just once. About 28% of the sample goes to the ten largest clones. The treatment or condition label, read with the paper, signifies: allogeneic hematopoietic cell transplantation with graft depleted of TCRalphabeta T cells and CD19 B cells.

The input for sequencing was PBMCs, mostly from graft donor cells, taken 360 days after TCRalphabeta/CD19-depleted stem cell transplant. The source of these receptors is a boy younger than two who had a stem cell transplant for SCID, so the T cells may come from the graft donor.

This clonotype was seen a handful of times. The rearrangement links TRBV4-2 to TRBJ2-7, with D possibly matching TRBD2 (5 bases). Looked up from germline, CDR1 is LGHNA and CDR2 is YNFKEQ. Trimming took 0 bases from V and 4 from J, leaving 13 bases between them. This CDR3 is 15 amino acids long. CDR3 sequence reads: CASSQDLEGTYEQYF. CDR3 coding DNA: TGTGCCAGCAGCCAAGATCTCGAGGGTACGTACGAGCAGTACTTC.

The chain recombines TRBV10-3 with TRBJ1-3, with D unresolved. CDR1 and CDR2 (germline): ENHRY, SYGVKD. This CDR3 is 12 amino acids long. V lost 6 bases to trimming and J lost 4 bases, with 7 bases between them. The CDR3 is CAISDPGNTIYF. DNA for the CDR3: TGTGCCATCAGCGATCCGGGAAACACCATATATTTT.

The rearrangement links TRBV10-3 to TRBJ2-3; tentatively, D is TRBD2 (5 bases). Germline V gene data show CDR1 as ENHRY and CDR2 as SYGVKD. V was trimmed by 11 bases and J by 2 bases, leaving 17 bases between them. CDR3 length: 14 residues. CDR3 region: CAAREGSSTDTQYF. CDR3 DNA sequence: TGTGCCGCCCGAGAAGGGAGTTCCACAGATACGCAGTATTTT.

This sequence joins TRBV6-5 and TRBJ2-2, with a weak D call TRBD1 (5 bases). The CDR3 loop spans 18 amino acids. Germline lookup yields CDR1 MNHEY and CDR2 SVGAGI. Trimming pared 4 bases from V and 1 base from J, leaving 19 bases between. The CDR3 DNA is TGTGCCAGCAGTTTCGATCGGACGGACACGCGGAACACCGGGGAGCTGTTTTTT. Translated: CASSFDRTDTRNTGELFF.

This clonotype turned up a few times. This rearrangement joins TRBV28 to TRBJ2-7; 9 bases are a match to TRBD1. Germline V gene sequence: CDR1 MDHEN, CDR2 SYDVKM. J gave up 3 bases and V 5 bases, and 8 bases lay outside the gene matches. The CDR3 is 15 residues long. CDR3 sequence: CASSPRDRAFYEQYF. In DNA form, the CDR3 reads TGTGCCAGCAGTCCGAGGGACAGGGCGTTCTACGAGCAGTACTTC.

J is TRBJ2-7 and V is TRBV11-2; perhaps TRBD1 as D (6 bases). V shed 2 bases and J shed 3 bases, with 11 bases lying between them. CDR1 is SGHAT and CDR2 is FQNNGV in the germline V gene. The CDR3 consists of 14 residues. The CDR3 DNA reads as TGTGCCAGCAGCTTATGGACAGAGGGCTACGAGCAGTACTTC. Amino acids: CASSLWTEGYEQYF.

The rearrangement links TRBV28 to TRBJ2-3; 15 nucleotides match TRBD2. Per the germline V gene, CDR1 is MDHEN and CDR2 is SYDVKM. J lost 8 bases, V lost 5 bases, and 8 bases had no gene match. The CDR3 totals 16 residues. The CDR3 protein is CASSPGLAGGRTTQYF. The CDR3 DNA reads as TGTGCCAGCAGTCCCGGACTAGCGGGGGGGCGAACTACGCAGTATTTT.

The genes are TRBV24-1 and TRBJ2-3, with D hard to call. The CDR3 covers 14 residues. CDR1 is KGHDR, CDR2 SFDVKD, per germline. V lost 2 bases and J lost 9, with 14 bases in between. The CDR3 nucleotides are TGTGCCACCAGTGATTACGACGGTGAGCTGACGCAGTATTTT. It encodes CATSDYDGELTQYF.

This clonotype was recorded a few times. This chain uses TRBV20-1 with TRBJ2-7, with a tentative D call TRBD2 (5 bases). V dropped 3 bases and J dropped 2 bases, with 17 bases sitting between them. The CDR3 is 15 amino acids. CDR1 DFQATT and CDR2 SNEGSKA come from the germline V gene (reference sequence). The CDR3 coding sequence is TGCAGTGCTAGTGGTGGAGGTAGGTGGGCCTACGAGCAGTACTTC. Amino acids: CSASGGGRWAYEQYF.

This clonotype was counted many times. The chain employs TRBV7-9 and TRBJ2-1; TRBD2 matches at 11 bases. The germline CDR1 and CDR2 sequences are SEHNR and FQNEAQ (reference sequence). V was pared by 5 bases and J by 2 bases, with 2 bases of the junction left unmatched. This CDR3 region has 15 residues. In nucleotides, the CDR3 is TGTGCCAGCAGCACGGGACTAGCGGCCTACAATGAGCAGTTCTTC. It is translated as CASSTGLAAYNEQFF. The variable domain in full, completed from reference TRBV7-9 and TRBJ2-1, reads DTGVSQNPRHKITKRGQNVTFRCDPISEHNRLYWYRQTLGQGPEFLTYFQNEAQLEKSRLLSDRFSAERPKGSFSTLEIQRTEQGDSAMYLCASSTGLAAYNEQFFGPGTRLTVL.

The table lists this clonotype with a few counts. The chain is built from TRBV29-1 and TRBJ2-5; D ambiguous. This CDR3 spans 12 amino acids. V was pared by 3 bases and J by 5 bases, with 10 bases between. The germline CDR1 and CDR2 sequences are SQVTM and ANQGSEA. The CDR3 DNA sequence: TGCAGCGTTGACCAGTACGGGGAGACCCAGTACTTC. Its protein is CSVDQYGETQYF.

This chain links TRBV5-1 with TRBJ1-4, with 8 positions matching TRBD1. Germline loops: CDR1 SGHRS, CDR2 YFSETQ. This CDR3 is 15 amino acids long. Losses at the gene ends were 2 bases for V and 5 bases for J; bases not matched to a gene: 5. The CDR3 DNA is TGCGCCAGCAGCTTCCACGGACAGGGAAATGAAAAACTGTTTTTT. It codes for CASSFHGQGNEKLFF.

This chain links TRBV6-5 with TRBJ1-6; possibly TRBD1 for D (6 bases). Germline V gene sequence: CDR1 MNHEY, CDR2 SVGAGI. With 0 bases removed from V and 9 bases from J, the gap between germline ends came to 12 bases. The CDR3 contains 15 residues. In DNA, the CDR3 is TGTGCCAGCAGTTACTCCGGCAGGGGAGGTTCACCCCTCCACTTT. Protein product: CASSYSGRGGSPLHF.

CDR3 bases: TGTGCCAGCAGCTTAGGAAAGTATCAAGAGACCCAGTACTTC. Protein product: CASSLGKYQETQYF. This chain connects TRBV7-6 to TRBJ2-5; D not certain. Germline V CDR1 and CDR2: SGHVS, FNYEAQ. Trimming took off 1 base at V and 2 bases at J, with 8 bases between the two ends. The CDR3 sequence is 14 residues long.

This clonotype was detected only a few times. This rearrangement joins TRBV4-2 to TRBJ2-5, with D uncertain. The germline V gene has CDR1 LGHNA and CDR2 YNFKEQ. CDR3 size: 14 residues. The V end was cut by 0 bases, the J end by 0 bases, with 5 bases between. CDR3 bases: TGTGCCAGCAGCCAAGATGGCAACCAAGAGACCCAGTACTTC. This codes for CASSQDGNQETQYF.

This clonotype has only a few counts. The CDR3 region has the DNA TGTGCCACCGGGGACATAACAACAACTAATGAAAAACTGTTTTTT. Translated: CATGDITTTNEKLFF. The chain uses TRBV28 and TRBJ1-4, with D tentatively TRBD1 (6 bases). CDR1 MDHEN and CDR2 SYDVKM come from the germline V gene. This CDR3 is built from 15 residues. With 10 bases removed from V and 0 bases from J, the gap between germline ends came to 15 bases. The full variable domain, rest sourced from reference TRBV28 and TRBJ1-4, is DVKVTQSSRYLVKRTGEKVFLECVQDMDHENMFWYRQDPGLGLRLIYFSYDVKMKEKGDIPEGYSVSREKKERFSLILESASTNQTSMYLCATGDITTTNEKLFFGSGTQLSVL.

This sequence joins TRBV7-2 and TRBJ2-1; the D call may be TRBD1 or TRBD2 (6 bases each). Germline V lookup: CDR1 SGHTA, CDR2 FQGNSA. The length of the CDR3 is 15 residues. Trimming stripped 3 bases from V and 5 bases from J, with 14 bases between. The CDR3 here is CASSFGGGRDNEQFF. CDR3 in DNA: TGTGCCAGCAGCTTTGGAGGGGGGCGCGACAATGAGCAGTTCTTC.

This clonotype was seen only a few times. The chain is built from TRBV4-3 and TRBJ2-3; tentative D call: TRBD2 (6 bases). Per germline, CDR1 LGHNA and CDR2 YSLEER. With 8 bases removed from V and 5 bases from J, the gap between germline ends came to 23 bases. The CDR3 runs 16 residues. In DNA, the CDR3 is TGCGCCAGCTCCCCTACAGAAGGCGGGGTGAGAGATACGCAGTATTTT. Translation gives CASSPTEGGVRDTQYF.

This clonotype showed up just a few times. The chain is built from TRBV12-3 or TRBV12-4 and TRBJ1-2; D gene unclear. Between the trimmed V and J ends, which lost 6 bases and 7 bases, there was a span of 12 bases. This CDR3 spans 12 amino acids. The DNA for the CDR3 is TGTGCCAGCAGACCCTCCGGAGGTGGCTACACCTTC. Amino acid sequence: CASRPSGGGYTF.

This clonotype was counted a few times. V usage is TRBV5-1 and J usage is TRBJ2-1, with 9 nucleotides matching TRBD1. This CDR3 is 15 amino acids long. Unmatched junction bases numbered 11, after V lost 4 bases and J lost 9 bases. Looked up from germline, CDR1 is SGHRS and CDR2 is YFSETQ. The CDR3 protein is CASSLPSGQGSEQFF. The CDR3 DNA reads as TGCGCCAGCAGCCTCCCCTCTGGACAGGGGTCTGAGCAGTTCTTC.